Below, one T cell receptor (beta chain) is given with its context. Trimming removed 2 bases at V and 9 bases at J, with 29 bases between. The CDR3 is 19 residues long. Germline-derived CDR1 and CDR2 are SGHVS and FQNEAQ. Only in-frame clones appear in the TCRdb table, and some are missing; sequencing was by immunoSEQ multiplex PCR. The data show about 240,000 clones, 70% to 90% seen once. The sample is drawn from a study of blood T cell repertoires in COVID-19. V usage is TRBV7-8 and J usage is TRBJ2-1, with D maybe TRBD1 (8 bases). The sample taken for sequencing was PBMCs or T cells enriched from blood (not recorded which). The clonotype originates from a middle-aged woman with acute COVID-19. CDR3 coding DNA: TGTGCCAGCAGCTTATTACAGGGGGTTGATTTGGCGGGAGCGGCTGAGCAGTTCTTC. Amino acid sequence: CASSLLQGVDLAGAAEQFF.